This T cell receptor (beta chain) was found in a study of blood T cells in healthy people across ages. Peripheral blood was drawn, ten milliliters per donor. Total RNA extracted from each sample amounted to at least 5 micrograms. Findings and limits, study-wide: Naive T cell percentage strongly correlated with TCR beta diversity. The recorded TCR beta diversity per million T cells decreased in a roughly linear manner with age.

This clonotype was counted ten times or more. The antigen is undetermined. Primers used in a second PCR of about 6 to 11 cycles were a sample-barcoded 5' primer and a J-beta primer mix. TCRdb reprocessed the 5' RACE reads with MiXCR, giving one entry per CDR3 protein. Here the sample spans about 640,000 distinct CDR3 sequences, roughly three fifths being singletons. The specimen sequenced was blood. The receptor's source is a man aged 60-69 years in good health.

The CDR3 sequence is CASTTGGRNEQFF. For the CDR3, the DNA is TGTGCCAGCACGACGGGGGGGCGCAATGAGCAGTTCTTC. The chain is built from TRBV3-1 and TRBJ2-1; 8 nucleotides align to TRBD2. Germline V gene lookup returns CDR1 LGHDT and CDR2 YNNKEL (reference sequence). V was pared by 7 bases and J by 6 bases, with 5 bases of the junction left unmatched. The CDR3 loop spans 13 amino acids.